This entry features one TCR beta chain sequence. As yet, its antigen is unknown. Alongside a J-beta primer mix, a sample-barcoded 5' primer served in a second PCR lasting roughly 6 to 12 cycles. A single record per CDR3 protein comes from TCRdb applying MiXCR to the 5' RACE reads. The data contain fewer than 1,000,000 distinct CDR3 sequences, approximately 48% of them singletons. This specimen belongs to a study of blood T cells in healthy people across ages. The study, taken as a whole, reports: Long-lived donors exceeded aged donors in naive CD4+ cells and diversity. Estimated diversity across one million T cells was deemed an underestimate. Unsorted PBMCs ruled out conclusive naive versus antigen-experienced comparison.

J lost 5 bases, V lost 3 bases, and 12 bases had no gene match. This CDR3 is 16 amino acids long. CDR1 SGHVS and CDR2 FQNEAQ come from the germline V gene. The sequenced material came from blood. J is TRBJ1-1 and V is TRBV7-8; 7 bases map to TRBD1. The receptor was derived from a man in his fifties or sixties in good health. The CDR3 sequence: CASSFRGTAIGTEAFF. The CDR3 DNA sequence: TGTGCCAGCAGCTTTCGTGGGACAGCAATAGGAACTGAAGCTTTCTTT.